Each of the 5 T cell receptor beta chains below was sequenced from the same sample in a study of cytomegalovirus exposure and HLA in healthy donors. 60 Vbeta and 13 Jbeta primers were used in PCR. The protocol was immunoSEQ multiplex PCR, while the TCRdb copy is restricted to in-frame clones and leaves out a portion. There are about 93,000 clones in the sample; about 80% occur only once, and 0.55% to 0.65% lies in the top ten. Sequenced input: PBMCs. Source of these receptors: a man younger than 45 in good health and CMV-seronegative.

This chain links TRBV7-9 with TRBJ1-1; TRBD1 matches 8 bases. The CDR3 has 16 amino acids. J gave up 3 bases and V 0 bases, and 6 bases lay outside the gene matches. Germline CDR1 SEHNR, CDR2 FQNEAQ (reference sequence). CDR3 nucleotides: TGTGCCAGCAGCTTAGCCCCTGGACAGGGCCACACTGAAGCTTTCTTT. Its protein product is CASSLAPGQGHTEAFF.

The V and J genes are TRBV15 and TRBJ2-1, with TRBD2 identical over 8 bases. This CDR3 region has 16 residues. V lost 0 bases to trimming and J lost 6 bases; unmatched junction nucleotides: 7. Germline-derived CDR1 and CDR2 are LNHNV and YYDKDF (reference sequence). CDR3 loop: CATSREQAGVFNEQFF. CDR3 in DNA: TGTGCCACCAGCAGAGAGCAAGCGGGAGTTTTCAATGAGCAGTTCTTC.

This chain uses TRBV7-9 with TRBJ1-4, with D hard to call. This CDR3 comprises 15 residues. V was pared by 5 bases and J by 7 bases, with 17 bases between. Germline V gene data show CDR1 as SEHNR and CDR2 as FQNEAQ (reference sequence). CDR3 nucleotides: TGTGCCAGCAGCCCATCCGGGTCCCTAGGTGAAAAACTGTTTTTT. Translation gives CASSPSGSLGEKLFF.

The chain combines TRBV4-2 with TRBJ2-7; D unresolved. V was shortened by 4 bases and J by 4 bases, with 8 bases between the two germline ends. The CDR3 consists of 12 residues. From germline, CDR1 is LGHNA and CDR2 YNFKEQ. CDR3 protein: CASSPTGYEQYF. CDR3 DNA: TGTGCCAGCAGCCCGACGGGTTACGAGCAGTACTTC.

The chain has TRBV9 and TRBJ2-1; 7 bases are a match to TRBD2. V was clipped by 0 bases and J by 3 bases; unmatched bases: 6. The length of the CDR3 is 16 residues. Germline lookup yields CDR1 SGDLS and CDR2 YYNGEE. DNA of the CDR3: TGTGCCAGCAGCGTAGGCGGGGGTGGAGGCTACAATGAGCAGTTCTTC. This codes for CASSVGGGGGYNEQFF.